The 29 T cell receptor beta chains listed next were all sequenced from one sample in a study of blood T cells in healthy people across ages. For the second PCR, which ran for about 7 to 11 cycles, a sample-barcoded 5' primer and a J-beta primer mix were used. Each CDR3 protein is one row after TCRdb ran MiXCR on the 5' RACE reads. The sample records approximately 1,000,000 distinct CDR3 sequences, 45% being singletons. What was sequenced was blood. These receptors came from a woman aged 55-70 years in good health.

The CDR3 reads CASGASSYNEQFF. Written as DNA, the CDR3 is TGTGCCTCAGGGGCTAGCTCCTACAATGAGCAGTTCTTC. The rearrangement joins TRBV2 to TRBJ2-1, with D possibly matching TRBD1 (6 bases). The CDR3 loop spans 13 amino acids. With 11 bases removed from V and 0 bases from J, the gap between germline ends came to 11 bases. CDR1 and CDR2 (germline): SNHLY, FYNNEI.

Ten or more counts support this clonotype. CDR3 in amino acids: CASSVTSGSSYNEQFF. CDR3 coding DNA: TGTGCCAGCAGCGTGACTAGCGGGAGTTCCTACAATGAGCAGTTCTTC. The genes are TRBV5-5 and TRBJ2-1; 12 nucleotides align to TRBD2. This CDR3 spans 16 amino acids. CDR1 is SGHKS, CDR2 YYEKEE, per germline (reference sequence). V trimming: 4 bases; J trimming: 1 base; junction bases outside the gene matches: 3.

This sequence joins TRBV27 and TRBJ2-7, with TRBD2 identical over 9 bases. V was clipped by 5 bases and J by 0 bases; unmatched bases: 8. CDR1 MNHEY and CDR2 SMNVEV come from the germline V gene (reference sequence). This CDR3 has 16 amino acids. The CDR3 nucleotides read TGTGCCAGCAGTGCCTCACGACTAGCGGCCTCCTACGAGCAGTACTTC. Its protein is CASSASRLAASYEQYF.

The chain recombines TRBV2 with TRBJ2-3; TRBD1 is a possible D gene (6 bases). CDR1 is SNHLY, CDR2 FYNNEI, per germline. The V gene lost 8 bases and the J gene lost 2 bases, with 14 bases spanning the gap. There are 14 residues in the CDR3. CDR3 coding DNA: TGTGCCAGCCGGGGACAAGTTATCACAGATACGCAGTATTTT. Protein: CASRGQVITDTQYF.

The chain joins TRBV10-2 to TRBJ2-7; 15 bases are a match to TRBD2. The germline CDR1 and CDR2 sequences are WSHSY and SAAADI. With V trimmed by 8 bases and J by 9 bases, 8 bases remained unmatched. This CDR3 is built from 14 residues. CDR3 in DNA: TGCGCCAGCCTAGGGACTAGCGGGGGGTGCGGGCAGTACTTC. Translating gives CASLGTSGGCGQYF.

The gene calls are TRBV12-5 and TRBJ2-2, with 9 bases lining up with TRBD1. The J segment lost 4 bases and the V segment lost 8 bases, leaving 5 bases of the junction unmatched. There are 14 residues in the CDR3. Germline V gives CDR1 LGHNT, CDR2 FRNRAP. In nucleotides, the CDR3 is TGTGCTAGTAGCGGGACAGGGACCACCGGGGAGCTGTTTTTT. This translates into CASSGTGTTGELFF.

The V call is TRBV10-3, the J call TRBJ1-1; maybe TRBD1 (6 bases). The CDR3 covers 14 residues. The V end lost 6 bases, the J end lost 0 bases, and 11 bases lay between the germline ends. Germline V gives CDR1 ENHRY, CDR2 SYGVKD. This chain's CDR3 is CAIRETGMNTEAFF. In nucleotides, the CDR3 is TGTGCCATCAGAGAGACAGGAATGAACACTGAAGCTTTCTTT.

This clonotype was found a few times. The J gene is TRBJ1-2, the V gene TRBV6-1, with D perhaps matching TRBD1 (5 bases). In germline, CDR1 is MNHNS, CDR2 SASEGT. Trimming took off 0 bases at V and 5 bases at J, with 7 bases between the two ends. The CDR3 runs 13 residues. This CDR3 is CASSEAGEYGYTF. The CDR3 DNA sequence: TGTGCCAGCAGTGAAGCAGGGGAATATGGCTACACCTTC.

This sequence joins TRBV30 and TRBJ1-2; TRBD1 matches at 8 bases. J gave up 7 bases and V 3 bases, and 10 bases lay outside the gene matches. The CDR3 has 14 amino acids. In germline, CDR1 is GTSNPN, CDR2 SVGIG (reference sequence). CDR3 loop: CAWRPGDRGGGYTF. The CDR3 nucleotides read TGTGCCTGGAGGCCGGGAGACAGGGGAGGTGGCTACACCTTC.

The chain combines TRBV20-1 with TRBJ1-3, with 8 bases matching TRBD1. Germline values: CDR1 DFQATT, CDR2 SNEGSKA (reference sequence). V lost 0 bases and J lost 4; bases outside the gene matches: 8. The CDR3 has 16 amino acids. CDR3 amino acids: CSARDRTGTAGNTIYF. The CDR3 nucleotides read TGCAGTGCTAGAGATAGGACAGGGACGGCAGGAAACACCATATATTTT.

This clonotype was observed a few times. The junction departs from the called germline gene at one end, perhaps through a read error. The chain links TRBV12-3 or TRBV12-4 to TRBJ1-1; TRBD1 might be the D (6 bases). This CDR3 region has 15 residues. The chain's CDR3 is CASSLAGAGNTEAFF. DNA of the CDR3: TGTGCCAGCAGCTTAGCGGGGGCGGGGAACACTGAAGCTTTCTTT.

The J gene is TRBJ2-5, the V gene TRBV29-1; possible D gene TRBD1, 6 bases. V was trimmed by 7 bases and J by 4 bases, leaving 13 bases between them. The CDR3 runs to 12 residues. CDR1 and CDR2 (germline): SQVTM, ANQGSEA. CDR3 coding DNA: TGCAGCGGCACAGGGAGTGCAGAGACCCAGTACTTC. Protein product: CSGTGSAETQYF.

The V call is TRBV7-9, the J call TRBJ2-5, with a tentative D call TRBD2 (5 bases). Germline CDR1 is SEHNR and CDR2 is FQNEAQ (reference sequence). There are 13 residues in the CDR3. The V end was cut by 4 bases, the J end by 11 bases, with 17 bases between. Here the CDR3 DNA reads TGTGCCAGCAGCTCCCTAGCCTATAATGAGCAGTACTTC. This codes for CASSSLAYNEQYF.

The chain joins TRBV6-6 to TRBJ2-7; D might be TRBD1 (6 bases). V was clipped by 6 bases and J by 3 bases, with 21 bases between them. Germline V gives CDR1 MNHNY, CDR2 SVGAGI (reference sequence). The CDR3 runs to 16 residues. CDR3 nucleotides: TGTGCCAGCAGCCCTGAACGGACAGACACCAACTACGAGCAGTACTTC. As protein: CASSPERTDTNYEQYF.

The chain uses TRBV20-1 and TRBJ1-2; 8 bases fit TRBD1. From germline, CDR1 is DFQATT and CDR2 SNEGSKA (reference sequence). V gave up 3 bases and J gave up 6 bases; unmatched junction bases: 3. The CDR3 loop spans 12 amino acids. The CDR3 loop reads CSASQGANGYTF. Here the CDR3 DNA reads TGCAGTGCTAGTCAGGGGGCAAATGGCTACACCTTC.

CDR3 coding DNA: TGTGCCAGCAGCGTTCCCACAGATACGCAGTATTTT. It translates to CASSVPTDTQYF. This sequence joins TRBV9 and TRBJ2-3; D ambiguous. CDR1 SGDLS and CDR2 YYNGEE come from the germline V gene. The CDR3 contains 12 residues. The V gene lost 2 bases and the J gene lost 2 bases, with 3 bases spanning the gap.

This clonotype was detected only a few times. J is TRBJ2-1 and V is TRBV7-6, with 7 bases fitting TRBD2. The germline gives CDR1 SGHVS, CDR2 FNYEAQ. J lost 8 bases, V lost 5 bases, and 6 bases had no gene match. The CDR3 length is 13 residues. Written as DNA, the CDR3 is TGTGCCAGCAGCGTATCTCTAGCGGATGAGCAGTTCTTC. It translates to CASSVSLADEQFF.

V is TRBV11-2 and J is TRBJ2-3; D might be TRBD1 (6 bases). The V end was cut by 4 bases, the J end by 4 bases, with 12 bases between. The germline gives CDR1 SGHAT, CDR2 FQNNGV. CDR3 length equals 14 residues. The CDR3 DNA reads TGTGCCAGCAGCTCCCCCAGGGGCGCAGATACGCAGTATTTT. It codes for CASSSPRGADTQYF. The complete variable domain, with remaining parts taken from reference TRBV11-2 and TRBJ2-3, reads EAGVAQSPRYKIIEKRQSVAFWCNPISGHATLYWYQQILGQGPKLLIQFQNNGVVDDSQLPKDRFSAERLKGVDSTLKIQPAKLEDSAVYLCASSSPRGADTQYFGPGTRLTVL.

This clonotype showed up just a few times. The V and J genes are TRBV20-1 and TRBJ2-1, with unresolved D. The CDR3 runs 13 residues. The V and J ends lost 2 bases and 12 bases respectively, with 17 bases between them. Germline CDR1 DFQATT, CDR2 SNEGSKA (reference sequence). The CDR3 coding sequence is TGCAGTGCTAGACAACCCCGAAGCGATTGGCAGTTCTTC. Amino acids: CSARQPRSDWQFF.

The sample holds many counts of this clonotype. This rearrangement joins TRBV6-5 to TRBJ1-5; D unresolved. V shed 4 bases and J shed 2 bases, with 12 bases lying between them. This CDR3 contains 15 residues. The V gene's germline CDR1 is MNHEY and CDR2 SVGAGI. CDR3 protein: CASSSDYWGNQPQHF. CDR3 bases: TGTGCCAGCAGTTCCGATTACTGGGGCAATCAGCCCCAGCATTTT.

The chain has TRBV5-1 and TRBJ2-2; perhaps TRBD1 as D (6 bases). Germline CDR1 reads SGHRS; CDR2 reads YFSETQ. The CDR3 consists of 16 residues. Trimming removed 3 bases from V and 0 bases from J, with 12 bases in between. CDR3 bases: TGCGCCAGCAGCTCTCGGACAGTCGCGAACACCGGGGAGCTGTTTTTT. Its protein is CASSSRTVANTGELFF. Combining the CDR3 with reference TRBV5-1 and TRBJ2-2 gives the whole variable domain KAGVTQTPRYLIKTRGQQVTLSCSPISGHRSVSWYQQTPGQGLQFLFEYFSETQRNKGNFPGRFSGRQFSNSRSEMNVSTLELGDSALYLCASSSRTVANTGELFFGEGSRLTVL.

CDR3 region: CASSPATGAAPLHF. In nucleotides, the CDR3 is TGTGCCAGCAGCCCAGCAACAGGGGCGGCACCCCTCCACTTT. The chain has TRBV5-5 and TRBJ1-6; 7 bases fit TRBD1. V dropped 4 bases and J dropped 11; count of bases not matched to a gene: 9. The CDR3 length is 14 residues. CDR1 and CDR2 from the germline V gene are SGHKS and YYEKEE (reference sequence). The full variable domain, in which reference TRBV5-5 and TRBJ1-6 provide the parts outside the CDR3, is DAGVTQSPTHLIKTRGQQVTLRCSPISGHKSVSWYQQVLGQGPQFIFQYYEKEERGRGNFPDRFSARQFPNYSSELNVNALLLGDSALYLCASSPATGAAPLHFGNGTRLTVT.

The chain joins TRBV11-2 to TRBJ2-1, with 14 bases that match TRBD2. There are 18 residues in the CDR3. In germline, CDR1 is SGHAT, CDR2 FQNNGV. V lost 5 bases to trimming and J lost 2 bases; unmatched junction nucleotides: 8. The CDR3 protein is CASSPGLAGVGPYNEQFF. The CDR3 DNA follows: TGTGCCAGCAGCCCGGGACTAGCGGGAGTGGGGCCCTACAATGAGCAGTTCTTC.

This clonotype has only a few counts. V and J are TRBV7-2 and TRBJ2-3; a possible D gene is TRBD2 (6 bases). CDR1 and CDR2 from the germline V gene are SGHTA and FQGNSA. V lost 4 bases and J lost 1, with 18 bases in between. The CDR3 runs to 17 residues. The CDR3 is CASSSTWDQRGTDTQYF. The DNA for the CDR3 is TGTGCCAGCAGCTCCACCTGGGACCAGCGGGGCACAGATACGCAGTATTTT.

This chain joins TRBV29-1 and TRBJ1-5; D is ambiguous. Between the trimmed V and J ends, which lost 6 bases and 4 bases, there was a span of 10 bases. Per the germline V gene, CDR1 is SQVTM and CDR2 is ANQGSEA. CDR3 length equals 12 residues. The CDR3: CSVREGNQPQHF. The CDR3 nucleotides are TGCAGCGTCCGGGAGGGAAATCAGCCCCAGCATTTT.

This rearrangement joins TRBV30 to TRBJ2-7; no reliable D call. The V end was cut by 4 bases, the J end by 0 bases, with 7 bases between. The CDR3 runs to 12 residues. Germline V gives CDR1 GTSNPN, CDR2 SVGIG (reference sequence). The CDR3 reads CAWKSGSYEQYF. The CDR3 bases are TGTGCCTGGAAGTCAGGCTCCTACGAGCAGTACTTC.

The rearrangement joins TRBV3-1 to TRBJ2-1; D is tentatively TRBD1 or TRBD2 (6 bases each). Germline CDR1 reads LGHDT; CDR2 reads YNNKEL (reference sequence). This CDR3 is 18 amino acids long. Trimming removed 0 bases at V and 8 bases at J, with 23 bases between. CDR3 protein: CASSQDLGGRPGVDEQFF. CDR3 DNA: TGTGCCAGCAGCCAAGATCTTGGAGGGAGGCCAGGGGTTGATGAGCAGTTCTTC.

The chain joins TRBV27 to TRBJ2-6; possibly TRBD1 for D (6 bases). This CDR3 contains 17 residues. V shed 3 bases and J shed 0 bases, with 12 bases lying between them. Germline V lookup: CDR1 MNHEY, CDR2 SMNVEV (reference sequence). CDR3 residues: CASSLYLQGSGANVLTF. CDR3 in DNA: TGTGCCAGCAGTTTGTACCTACAGGGCTCTGGGGCCAACGTCCTGACTTTC.

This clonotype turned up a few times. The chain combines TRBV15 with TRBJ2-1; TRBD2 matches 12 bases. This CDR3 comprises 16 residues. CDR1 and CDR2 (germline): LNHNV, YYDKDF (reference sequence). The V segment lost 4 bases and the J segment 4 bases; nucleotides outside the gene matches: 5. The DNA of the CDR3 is TGTGCCACCAGCACGACTAGCGGGAGCGGATACAATGAGCAGTTCTTC. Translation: CATSTTSGSGYNEQFF.